This TCR beta chain is drawn from a study of spatial heterogeneity in lung cancer. Study-wide background: Correlation of TCR transcript counts in tumor regions with a T cell module score from matched bulk RNA-seq was strong.

Relative to its sample, this clonotype is large. The antigen is undetermined. TCRdb re-analysed the 5' RACE reads in MiXCR, keeping a single row per CDR3 protein. The sample records several thousand distinct CDR3 sequences, around 8.5% being singletons. The CDR3 has 14 amino acids. The germline CDR1 and CDR2 sequences are MNHNY and SVGAGI (reference sequence). Losses at the gene ends were 5 bases for V and 3 bases for J; bases not matched to a gene: 6. Indicated time point: sample taken at primary tumor resection. Samples were donated by 72 untreated early-stage non-small cell lung cancer patients. Sequencing of whole RNA from tumor, nontumor lung or frozen PBMC involved no sorting. Findings and caveats of the study: Counts of expanded intratumoral alpha and beta TCRs tracked tumor mutation counts.

The source material was lung tumor tissue, sampled at surgery. The TCR was taken from a male donor with early-stage non-small cell lung cancer. The chain carries TRBV6-6 and TRBJ1-1; 7 nucleotides agree with TRBD1. CDR3 nucleotide sequence: TGTGCCAGCAGTCGCGACAGGGTAGACACTGAAGCTTTCTTT. Its translation: CASSRDRVDTEAFF.